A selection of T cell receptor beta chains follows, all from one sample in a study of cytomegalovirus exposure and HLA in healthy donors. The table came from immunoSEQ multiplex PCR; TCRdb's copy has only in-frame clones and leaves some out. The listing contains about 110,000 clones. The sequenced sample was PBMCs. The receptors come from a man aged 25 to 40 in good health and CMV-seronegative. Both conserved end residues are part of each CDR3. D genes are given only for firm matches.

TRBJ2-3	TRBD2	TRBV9	CASSLYGGAVDTQYF	TGTGCCAGCAGTTTATACGGGGGGGCCGTAGATACGCAGTATTTT
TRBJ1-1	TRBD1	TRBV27	CASSKTGDTEAFF	TGTGCCAGCAGTAAGACAGGGGACACTGAAGCTTTCTTT
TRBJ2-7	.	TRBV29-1	CSVVEGASTYEQYF	TGCAGCGTTGTGGAGGGGGCGTCAACCTACGAGCAGTACTTC
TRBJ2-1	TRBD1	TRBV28	CASKGQGAFSYNEQFF	TGTGCCAGCAAGGGACAGGGGGCTTTCTCCTACAATGAGCAGTTCTTC
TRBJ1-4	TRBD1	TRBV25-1	CASSEDREVGKLFF	TGTGCCAGCAGTGAAGACAGGGAGGTGGGAAAACTGTTTTTT
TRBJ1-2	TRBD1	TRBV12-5	CASGLPRDRINYGYTF	TGTGCTAGTGGTTTGCCTAGGGACAGGATAAACTATGGCTACACCTTC
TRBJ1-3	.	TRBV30	CAWIAPSSGNTIYF	TGTGCCTGGATAGCTCCTAGCTCTGGAAACACCATATATTTT
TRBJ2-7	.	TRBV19	CASSNLKGYEQYF	TGTGCCAGTAGTAACCTTAAGGGGTACGAGCAGTACTTC
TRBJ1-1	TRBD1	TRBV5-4	CASSLGGTGGNTEAFF	TGTGCCAGCAGCTTGGGAGGGACAGGGGGGAACACTGAAGCTTTCTTT
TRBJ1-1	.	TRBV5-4	CASSLGQPNTEAFF	TGTGCCAGCAGCTTGGGACAGCCGAACACTGAAGCTTTCTTT
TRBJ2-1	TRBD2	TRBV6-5	CASSRAGGSYNEQFF	TGTGCCAGCAGCCGTGCCGGGGGGTCCTACAATGAGCAGTTCTTC
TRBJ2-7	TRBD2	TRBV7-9	CASSLERGATYEQYF	TGTGCCAGCAGCTTAGAGCGGGGGGCGACCTACGAGCAGTACTTC
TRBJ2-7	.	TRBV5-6	CASSLDTSYEQYF	TGTGCCAGCAGCTTGGACACCTCCTACGAGCAGTACTTC
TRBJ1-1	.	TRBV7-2	CASTQRGLFTEAFF	TGTGCCAGCACCCAACGGGGTCTATTCACTGAAGCTTTCTTT
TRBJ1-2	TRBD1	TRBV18	CASSADRGSYGYTF	TGTGCCAGCTCAGCGGACAGGGGGTCCTATGGCTACACCTTC
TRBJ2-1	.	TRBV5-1	CASSPGAGADNEQFF	TGCGCCAGCTCCCCAGGGGCAGGGGCAGACAATGAGCAGTTCTTC
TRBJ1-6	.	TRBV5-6	CASSFSDRYNSPLHF	TGTGCCAGCAGCTTTTCTGACAGGTATAATTCACCCCTCCACTTT
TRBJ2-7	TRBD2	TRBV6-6	CATRSASGEEQYF	TGTGCCACCCGGTCGGCTAGCGGGGAAGAGCAGTACTTC
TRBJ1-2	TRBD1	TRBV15	CATREGAAFNYGYTF	TGTGCCACCCGCGAGGGGGCAGCCTTTAACTATGGCTACACCTTC
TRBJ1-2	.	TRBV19	CASQEGVHYGYTF	TGTGCCAGCCAGGAGGGTGTTCACTATGGCTACACCTTC
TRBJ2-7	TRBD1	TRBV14	CASSSRPGQGDYEQYF	TGTGCCAGCAGCTCCAGGCCCGGCCAGGGGGATTACGAGCAGTACTTC
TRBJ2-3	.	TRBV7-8	CASSLPWRGTDTQYF	TGTGCCAGCAGCCTCCCGTGGCGGGGCACAGATACGCAGTATTTT
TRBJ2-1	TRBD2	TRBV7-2	CASSLKRSGGEQFF	TGTGCCAGCAGCTTAAAACGTAGCGGGGGCGAGCAGTTCTTC
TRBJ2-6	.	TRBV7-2	CASSPRVSGANVLTF	TGTGCCAGCAGCCCGAGGGTGTCTGGGGCCAACGTCCTGACTTTC
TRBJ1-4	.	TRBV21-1	CASVFLSGGDEKLFF	TGTGCCAGCGTCTTTCTTTCTGGGGGCGATGAAAAACTGTTTTTT
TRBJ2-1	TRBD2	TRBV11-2	CASSFGLAGGYNEQFF	TGTGCCAGCAGCTTCGGACTAGCGGGGGGGTACAATGAGCAGTTCTTC
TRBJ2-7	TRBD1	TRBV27	CAMSNPALTGVGYEQYF	TGTGCCATGTCCAATCCGGCCTTAACAGGGGTTGGCTACGAGCAGTACTTC
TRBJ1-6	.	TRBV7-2	CASSPSAQSYNSPLHF	TGTGCCAGCAGCCCCTCGGCACAGTCCTATAATTCACCCCTCCACTTT
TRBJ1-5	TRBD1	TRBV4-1	CASSQDWTGWISNQPQHF	TGCGCCAGCAGCCAAGACTGGACAGGGTGGATAAGCAATCAGCCCCAGCATTTT
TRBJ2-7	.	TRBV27	CASTSHRTNYYEQYF	TGTGCCAGCACCTCCCACAGGACTAATTACTACGAGCAGTACTTC
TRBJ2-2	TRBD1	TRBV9	CASSVTSLQGRSTGELFF	TGTGCCAGCAGCGTCACCTCCCTACAGGGGCGGAGCACCGGGGAGCTGTTTTTT
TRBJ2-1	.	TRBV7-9	CASSGGLDYNEQFF	TGTGCCAGCAGCGGGGGCTTGGACTACAATGAGCAGTTCTTC
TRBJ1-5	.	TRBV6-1	CASRGDSGQPQHF	TGTGCCAGCAGAGGGGATTCGGGTCAGCCCCAGCATTTT
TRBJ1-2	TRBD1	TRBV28	CASSPIGTRSGTGTYGYTF	TGTGCCAGCAGTCCTATAGGGACTAGAAGCGGGACAGGGACCTATGGCTACACCTTC
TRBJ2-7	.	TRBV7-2	CASSSYRDEQYF	TGTGCCAGCAGCTCGTACAGGGACGAGCAGTACTTC
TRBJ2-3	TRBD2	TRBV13	CASSDIAGVSTDTQYF	TGTGCCAGCAGCGACATAGCGGGGGTTAGCACAGATACGCAGTATTTT
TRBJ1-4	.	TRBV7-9	CASSLARGENEKLFF	TGTGCCAGCAGCTTAGCGCGGGGAGAGAATGAAAAACTGTTTTTT
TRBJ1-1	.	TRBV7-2	CASSLRGGTEAFF	TGTGCCAGCAGCTTACGTGGGGGGACTGAAGCTTTCTTT
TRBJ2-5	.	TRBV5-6	CASSPAGGETQYF	TGTGCCAGCAGCCCGGCCGGGGGAGAGACCCAGTACTTC
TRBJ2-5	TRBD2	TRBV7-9	CASSLAGGGETQYF	TGTGCCAGCAGCCTGGCGGGGGGTGGAGAGACCCAGTACTTC
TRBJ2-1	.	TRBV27	CASSPRTAYNEQFF	TGTGCCAGCAGTCCCCGGACAGCCTACAATGAGCAGTTCTTC
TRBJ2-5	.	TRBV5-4	CASSLLAWETQYF	TGTGCCAGCAGCTTGTTAGCGTGGGAGACCCAGTACTTC
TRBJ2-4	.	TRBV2	CASSFGGQSLAKNIQYF	TGTGCCAGCAGTTTCGGCGGACAGAGCCTAGCCAAAAACATTCAGTACTTC
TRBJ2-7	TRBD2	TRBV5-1	CASSLETSAYERYF	TGCGCCAGCAGCTTGGAGACTAGCGCGTACGAGCGGTACTTC
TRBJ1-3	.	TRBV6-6	CASSYIGGNTIYF	TGTGCCAGCAGTTATATCGGTGGAAACACCATATATTTT
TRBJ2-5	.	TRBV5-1	CASSLGGSPKTETQYF	TGCGCCAGCAGCTTGGGGGGCAGCCCCAAAACAGAGACCCAGTACTTC
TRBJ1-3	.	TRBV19	CASSIASQGISGNTIYF	TGTGCCAGTAGTATAGCTTCCCAGGGGATTTCTGGAAACACCATATATTTT
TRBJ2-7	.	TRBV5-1	CASSADRSYEQYF	TGCGCCAGCAGCGCGGACAGATCCTACGAGCAGTACTTC
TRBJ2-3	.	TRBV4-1	CASSQDPSDTQYF	TGCGCCAGCAGCCAAGATCCGTCAGATACGCAGTATTTT
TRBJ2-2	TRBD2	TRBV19	CASSILAEGGELFF	TGTGCCAGTAGTATACTAGCGGAGGGCGGGGAGCTGTTTTTT
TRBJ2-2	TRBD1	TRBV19	CASSTDRANTGELFF	TGTGCCAGTAGTACTGACAGGGCTAACACCGGGGAGCTGTTTTTT
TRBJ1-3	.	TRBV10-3	CAISESTAGNTIYF	TGTGCCATCAGTGAGTCGACAGCTGGAAACACCATATATTTT
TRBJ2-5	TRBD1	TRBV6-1	CASSGHGQGETQYF	TGTGCCAGCAGTGGCCATGGACAGGGGGAGACCCAGTACTTC